This TCR beta chain was recovered during a study of T cell repertoires in cytomegalovirus infection. Across the study: Carrying CMV and the relevant HLA type showed in public TCR beta signatures.

A note on this clonotype: What it binds is not known.

TCRdb reprocessed the reads with MiXCR, giving one entry per CDR3 protein. Here the sample spans around 95,000 distinct CDR3 sequences, 25% to 30% being singletons. Germline V CDR1 and CDR2: SQVTM, ANQGSEA. The CDR3 runs 13 residues. Overall study findings and caveats: Dominating the ex vivo response were HLA-C-restricted CMV-specific TCR beta clonotypes. Carriers of CMV and the relevant HLA type were discriminated by public TCR beta frequency.

The sample in question was CD8+ T cells from cultured PBMCs, obtained from culture after CMV antigen stimulation. This chain connects TRBV29-1 to TRBJ2-1, with a possible D match to TRBD2 (5 bases). This clonotype was obtained from a human donor in good health (CMV status not recorded). Some clones in this sample may be carry-over from other donors' samples. The CDR3 sequence is CSSSAGVPDEQFF. For the CDR3, the DNA is TGCAGTTCTTCTGCCGGGGTCCCGGATGAGCAGTTCTTC.